This T cell receptor (beta chain) was found in a study of blood T cell repertoires in COVID-19 (dated by TCRdb to 2019 to 2021). Broadly, across the study: Collaborator samples came from the United States, Italy and Spain and covered acute and convalescent phases of COVID-19. The prospective study material was composed of cDNA or gDNA derived from T cells, B-cell-depleted T cells, or PBMCs. The dataset comprised deeply sampled blood TCRbeta repertoires from subjects exposed to, actively infected with, or recovered from COVID-19. A freely available public database, intended as a resource for researchers studying the immune response to SARS-CoV-2, is where the repertoires were released. Samples were obtained from the ongoing ImmuneRACE study (first 160 participants) and from 950 to 1,500 subjects provided by 6 global collaborators. Nearly every sample came with metadata listing a de-identified subject ID, COVID-19 status, age in years and sex. Where available, HLA class I and class II types were obtained from metadata supplied by the sample provider rather than from assay-based typing.

Findings and caveats that apply to the study as a whole: How much clinical and demographic metadata was included differed by source and by participant, and the metadata was provided uncurated.

TCRbeta CDR3 regions were amplified from genomic DNA using the immunoSEQ Assay, a bias-controlled multiplex PCR. The source study handled its data this way. Within the assay, amplification of reference gene primers was used to estimate how many nucleated cells each sample contained. To quantify the absolute abundance of each unique TCRbeta CDR3 rearrangement, sequence reads were collapsed and filtered. For each sample, productive Simpson clonality was calculated as the square root of Simpson's diversity index over productive rearrangements. This is the immuneACCESS table as TCRdb keeps it, with only in-frame sequences that have V and J called. A part of the clones is gone; compared with another copy, unresolved V genes explain less than half, and the rest is unexplained. The DNA was the basis for D and trimming; V, J and clone size are from that table. A total of approximately 210,000 clones appear in this sample, 82% of them only once. About an eighth of the sample rests with the top ten.

In the prospective study, participants were roughly 18 to 100 years old, resided in about two dozen geographic areas of the United States, and were enrolled through a virtual design. In the prospective study, participants were assigned to cohorts based on the clinical history participants reported in a screening survey and a study questionnaire. For ImmuneRACE Cohort 3, a participant was defined as recovered based on two consecutive negative NP/OP PCR tests, clearance by a healthcare professional, or resolution of symptoms. In the prospective study, mobile phlebotomists collected whole blood, serum and a nasopharyngeal or oropharyngeal swab from each participant. Over an approximately 2-month period, participants in the prospective study had the option of providing additional blood draws and questionnaires. Before DNA extraction, blood samples from the prospective study were shipped at room temperature or frozen.

With respect to this clone: Its recognized antigen is unknown. No much larger clone is present one base from it, and per-base qualities are unavailable.

V drops 8 bases and J drops 5 bases, leaving 16 bases in between. CDR1 is given as LNHDA and CDR2 as SQIVND, both from the germline V gene (reference sequence). From the cysteine up to the phenylalanine, the CDR3 has a length of 14 residues. Solely the CDR3 DNA is kept, with 42 bases framed from the first base. The material sequenced was PBMCs or T cells enriched from blood (not recorded which). The sequence was obtained from a man in his forties who had recovered from COVID-19. The sequence is built from TRBV19 and TRBJ2-4; a tentative D match to TRBD2 spans 6 bases. At the DNA level, the sequence is TGTGCCAGTGCTACCGGTCTAGCGCAAAACATTCAGTACTTC. Its protein product is CASATGLAQNIQYF.